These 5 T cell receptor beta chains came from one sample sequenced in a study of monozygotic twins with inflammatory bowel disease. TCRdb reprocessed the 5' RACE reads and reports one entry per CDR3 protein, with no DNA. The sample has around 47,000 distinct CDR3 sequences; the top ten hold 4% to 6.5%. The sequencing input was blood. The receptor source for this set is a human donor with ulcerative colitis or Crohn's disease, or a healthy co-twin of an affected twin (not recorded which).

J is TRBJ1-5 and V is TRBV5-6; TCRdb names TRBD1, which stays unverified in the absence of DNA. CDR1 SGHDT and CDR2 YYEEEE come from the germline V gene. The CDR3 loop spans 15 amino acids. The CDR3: CASSDRAGVDQPQHF.

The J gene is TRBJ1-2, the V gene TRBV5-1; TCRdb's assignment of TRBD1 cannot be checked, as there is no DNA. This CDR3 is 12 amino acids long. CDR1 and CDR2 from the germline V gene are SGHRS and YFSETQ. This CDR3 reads CASSLPGDGYTF.

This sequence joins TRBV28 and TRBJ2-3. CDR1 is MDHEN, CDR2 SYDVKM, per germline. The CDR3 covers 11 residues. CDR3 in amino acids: CASTRRDTQYF.

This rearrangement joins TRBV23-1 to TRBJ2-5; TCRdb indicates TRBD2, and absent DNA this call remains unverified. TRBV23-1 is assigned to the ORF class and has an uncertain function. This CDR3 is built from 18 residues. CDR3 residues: CASSQSTTGTSVRETQYF.

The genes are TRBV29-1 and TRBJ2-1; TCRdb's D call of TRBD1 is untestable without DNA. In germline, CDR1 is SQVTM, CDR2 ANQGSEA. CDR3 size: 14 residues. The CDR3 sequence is CSVRNAGPYNEQFF.